Presented here are 2 T cell receptor beta chains from one specimen sequenced in a study of blood T cells in healthy people across ages. Then a second PCR, running roughly 6 to 11 cycles, was carried out with a sample-barcoded 5' primer and a J-beta primer mix. TCRdb itself ran the 5' RACE reads through MiXCR, one entry per CDR3 protein. The repertoire consists of under 2 million distinct CDR3 sequences, with around 35% occurring once and the leading ten covering about 11%. Material for sequencing was blood. All receptors come from a woman aged 25 to 45 in good health.

This chain joins TRBV20-1 and TRBJ1-6, with no clear D. Germline V CDR1 and CDR2: DFQATT, SNEGSKA (reference sequence). The CDR3 is 13 residues long. V lost 6 bases to trimming and J lost 5 bases, with 11 bases between them. CDR3 region: CSAIASDNSPLHF. In DNA form, the CDR3 reads TGCAGTGCCATAGCCAGTGATAATTCACCCCTCCACTTT.

This clonotype was recorded a few times. This chain links TRBV10-3 with TRBJ2-3, with D unclear. CDR3 length: 12 residues. Germline V gives CDR1 ENHRY, CDR2 SYGVKD. Trimming removed 6 bases from V and 3 bases from J, with 7 bases in between. DNA for the CDR3: TGTGCCATCAGCGAGGAGACAGATACGCAGTATTTT. As protein: CAISEETDTQYF.